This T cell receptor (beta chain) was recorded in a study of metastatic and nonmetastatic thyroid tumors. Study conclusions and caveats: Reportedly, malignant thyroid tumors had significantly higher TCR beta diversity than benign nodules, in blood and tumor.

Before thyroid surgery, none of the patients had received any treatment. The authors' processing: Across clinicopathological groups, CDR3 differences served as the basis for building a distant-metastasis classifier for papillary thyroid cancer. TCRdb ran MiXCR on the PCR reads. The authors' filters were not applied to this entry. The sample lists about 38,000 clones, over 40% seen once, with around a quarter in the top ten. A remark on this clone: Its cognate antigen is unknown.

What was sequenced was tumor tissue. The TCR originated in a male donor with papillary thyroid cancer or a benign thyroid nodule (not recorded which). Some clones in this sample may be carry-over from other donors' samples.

CDR3 in DNA: TGTGCCTGGAGTGTTTACTTAGAGTTAGGTGCTTTCTTT. Translated, it gives CAWSVYLELGAFF. The rearrangement uses TRBV30 and TRBJ1-1; D is unresolved. The ends were cut back, 0 bases at V and 11 bases at J, with 16 bases in the middle. Germline V gene sequence: CDR1 GTSNPN, CDR2 SVGIG (reference sequence). This CDR3 contains 13 residues.